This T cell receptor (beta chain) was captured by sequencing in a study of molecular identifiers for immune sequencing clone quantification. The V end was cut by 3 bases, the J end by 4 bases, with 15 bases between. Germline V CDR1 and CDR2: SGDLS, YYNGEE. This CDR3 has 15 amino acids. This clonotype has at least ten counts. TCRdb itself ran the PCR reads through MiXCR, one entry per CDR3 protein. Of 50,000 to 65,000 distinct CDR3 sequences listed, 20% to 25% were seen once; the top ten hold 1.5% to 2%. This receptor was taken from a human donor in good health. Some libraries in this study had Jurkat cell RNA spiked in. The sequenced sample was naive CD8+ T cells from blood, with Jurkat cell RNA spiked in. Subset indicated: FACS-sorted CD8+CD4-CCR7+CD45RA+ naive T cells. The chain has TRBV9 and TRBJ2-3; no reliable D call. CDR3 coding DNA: TGTGCCAGCAGCGAGCGACTCGCCCACCCAGATACGCAGTATTTT. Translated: CASSERLAHPDTQYF. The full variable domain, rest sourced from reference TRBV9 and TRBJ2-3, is DSGVTQTPKHLITATGQRVTLRCSPRSGDLSVYWYQQSLDQGLQFLIQYYNGEERAKGNILERFSAQQFPDLHSELNLSSLELGDSALYFCASSERLAHPDTQYFGPGTRLTVL.